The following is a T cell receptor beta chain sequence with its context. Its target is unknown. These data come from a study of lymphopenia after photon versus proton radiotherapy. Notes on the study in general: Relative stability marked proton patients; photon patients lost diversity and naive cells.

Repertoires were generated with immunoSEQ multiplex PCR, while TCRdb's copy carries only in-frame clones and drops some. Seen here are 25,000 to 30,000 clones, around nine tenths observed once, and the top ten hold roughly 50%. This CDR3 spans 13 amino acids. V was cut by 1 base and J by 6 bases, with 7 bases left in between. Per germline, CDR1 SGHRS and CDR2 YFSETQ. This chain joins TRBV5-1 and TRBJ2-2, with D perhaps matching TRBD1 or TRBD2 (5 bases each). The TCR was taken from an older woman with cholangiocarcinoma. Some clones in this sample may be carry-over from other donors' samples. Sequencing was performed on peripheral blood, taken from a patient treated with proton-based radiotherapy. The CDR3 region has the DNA TGCGCCAGCAGCTTGTTGGGGGCCGGGGAGCTGTTTTTT. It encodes CASSLLGAGELFF.